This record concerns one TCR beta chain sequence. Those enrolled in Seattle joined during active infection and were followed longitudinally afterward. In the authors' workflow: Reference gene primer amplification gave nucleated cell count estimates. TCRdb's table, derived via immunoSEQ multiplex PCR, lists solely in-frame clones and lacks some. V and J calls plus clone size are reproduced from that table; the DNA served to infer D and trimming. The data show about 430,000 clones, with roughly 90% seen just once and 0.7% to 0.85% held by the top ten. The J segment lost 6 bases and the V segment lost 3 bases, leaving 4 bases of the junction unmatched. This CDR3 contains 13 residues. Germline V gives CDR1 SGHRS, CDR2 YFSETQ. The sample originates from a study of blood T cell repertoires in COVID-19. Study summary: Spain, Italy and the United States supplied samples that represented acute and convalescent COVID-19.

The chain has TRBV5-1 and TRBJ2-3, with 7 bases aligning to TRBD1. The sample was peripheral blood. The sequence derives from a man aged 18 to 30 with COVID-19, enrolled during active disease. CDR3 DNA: TGCGCCAGCAGCTGGCTGACAGGGGATACGCAGTATTTT. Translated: CASSWLTGDTQYF.